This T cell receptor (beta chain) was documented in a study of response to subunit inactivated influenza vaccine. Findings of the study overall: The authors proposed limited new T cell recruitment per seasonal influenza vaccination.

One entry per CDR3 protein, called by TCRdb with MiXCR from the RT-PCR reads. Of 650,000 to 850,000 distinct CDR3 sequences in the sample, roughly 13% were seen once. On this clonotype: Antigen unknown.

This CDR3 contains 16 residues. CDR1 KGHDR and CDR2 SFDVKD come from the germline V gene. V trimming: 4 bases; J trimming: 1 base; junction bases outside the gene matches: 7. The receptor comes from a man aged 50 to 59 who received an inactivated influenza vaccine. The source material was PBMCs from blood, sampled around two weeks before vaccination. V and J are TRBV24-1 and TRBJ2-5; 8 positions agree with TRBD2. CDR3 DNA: TGTGCCACCAGTGACTCCTCGGGGGGGACCCAAGAGACCCAGTACTTC. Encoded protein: CATSDSSGGTQETQYF.